Listed below are T cell receptor beta chains from one sample, sequenced in a study of T cell repertoires in cytomegalovirus infection. Via MiXCR, TCRdb re-called the reads, giving one row per CDR3 protein. The sample has 650,000 to 900,000 distinct CDR3 sequences, 32% seen once. What these receptors recognize is not known. This sample comprised cultured CD8+ T cells from PBMCs, obtained from culture after CMV antigen stimulation. The receptors derive from a human donor in good health (CMV status not recorded). Some clones in this sample may be carry-over from other donors' samples. Both conserved end residues are part of each CDR3. Each record gives: V gene, J gene, D gene, clone size, CDR3 DNA, CDR3 protein. D genes are given only for firm matches. Clone size is given for some rows only: seen once, a few or many times, or a class if the clone is expanded.

TRBV19	TRBJ2-3	.	.	TGTGCCAGTAGTATCGTAGGCGCGTCAGATACGCAGTATTTT	CASSIVGASDTQYF
TRBV6-5	TRBJ2-7	TRBD1	few	TGTGCCAGCAGTTACCCCCGGACAGGGGGGAGCTCCTACGAGCAGTACTTC	CASSYPRTGGSSYEQYF
TRBV2	TRBJ1-5	TRBD1	.	TGTGCCAGCAAAGGGACAGGGGTGAATCAGCCCCAGCATTTT	CASKGTGVNQPQHF
TRBV6-5	TRBJ2-7	.	few	TGTGCCAGCAGTTTAGACCCGTCCCACGAGCAGTACTTC	CASSLDPSHEQYF
TRBV9	TRBJ2-3	TRBD2	.	TGTGCCAGCAGCGGTAGCGGGGGAGTCACAGATACGCAGTATTTT	CASSGSGGVTDTQYF
TRBV5-3	TRBJ2-1	TRBD1	once	TGTGCCAACAGCCCGACAGGGGATGAGCAGTTCTTC	CANSPTGDEQFF
TRBV11-3	TRBJ2-1	.	.	TGTGCCAGCAGCTTAGAGGGTACTAGGCATGAGCAGTTCTTC	CASSLEGTRHEQFF
TRBV27	TRBJ1-6	.	.	TGTGCCACCTCCGGGACGGATTATTCACCCCTCCACTTT	CATSGTDYSPLHF
TRBV12-3/TRBV12-4	TRBJ1-6	.	.	TGTGCCAGCAGCCCTGGACTCGGGACGGGGTCACCCCTCCACTTT	CASSPGLGTGSPLHF
TRBV15	TRBJ2-2	TRBD1	.	TGTGCCACCAGCATCGAGGGGGCCACCGGGGAGCTGTTTTTT	CATSIEGATGELFF
TRBV7-3	TRBJ1-1	.	.	TGTGCCAGCAGCTTAAGGGCCGCTGGTGAAGCTTTCTTT	CASSLRAAGEAFF
TRBV7-2	TRBJ2-3	.	many	TGTGCCAGCAGCTTATCCCCTAGGATCCGAAGAACGGTCTCTACGCAGTATTTT	CASSLSPRIRRTVSTQYF
TRBV6-1	TRBJ1-1	.	.	TGTGCCAGCACCTCACTTGGGAACACTGAAGCTTTCTTT	CASTSLGNTEAFF
TRBV7-2	TRBJ2-5	TRBD1	many	TGTGCCAGCAGCACCGGACAGGGTGTGGGATTACAAGAGACCCAGTACTTC	CASSTGQGVGLQETQYF
TRBV7-4	TRBJ2-7	.	once	TGTGCCAGCAGCGAGGGGCGAGACGAGCAGTACTTC	CASSEGRDEQYF